Each of the 27 T cell receptor beta chains below was sequenced from the same sample in a study of T cells in Graves' hyperthyroidism and ophthalmopathy (dated by TCRdb to the late 2010s). Preparation of the library involved multiplex PCR. The run used an Illumina HiSeq 2000. Amplification of TCR beta CDR3 regions was carried out from RNA transcripts. For the first round of RT-PCR on the TCR CDR3, the HTBI primer set was used together with the Qiagen OneStep RT-PCR kit. Clones were called with MiXCR by TCRdb after fastp trimmed the public reads at Q25, and only in-frame beta chains were retained. When rows share a CDR3 protein, they turn into one entry using the most common DNA and genes. The sample table shows under 450,000 distinct CDR3 sequences, and roughly 14% are seen once. Around 7.7% of the sample belongs to the ten largest clones. The material sequenced was blood. Receptor source: a woman between 18 and 29 years old with Graves' hyperthyroidism.

This rearrangement joins TRBV6-1 to TRBJ2-4; 10 bases map to TRBD1. Germline CDR1 and CDR2: MNHNS and SASEGT. The CDR3 totals 15 residues. The trim removed 6 bases at V and 1 base at J, leaving 3 bases unmatched. The CDR3 sequence is CASRRQGAAKNIQYF. The CDR3 DNA reads as TGTGCCAGCAGGCGACAGGGGGCGGCCAAAAACATTCAGTACTTC.

The chain couples TRBV10-2 to TRBJ1-5; D remains unclear. V was cut by 8 bases and J by 6 bases, with 17 bases left in between. The CDR3 consists of 14 residues. Germline CDR1 is WSHSY and CDR2 is SAAADI. The CDR3 sequence is CASGSGLDGQPQHF. CDR3 coding DNA: TGCGCCAGCGGCTCAGGTCTAGACGGTCAGCCCCAGCATTTT.

At least ten counts were recorded for this clonotype. The chain is built from TRBV6-1 and TRBJ1-2; 9 bases are shared with TRBD1. This CDR3 comprises 16 residues. Germline-derived CDR1 and CDR2 are MNHNS and SASEGT. V lost 5 bases to trimming and J lost 5 bases; unmatched junction nucleotides: 12. The CDR3 spells CASSTTGTGRLYGYTF. In DNA, the CDR3 is TGTGCCAGCAGTACAACCGGGACAGGGCGCTTATATGGCTACACCTTC.

This clonotype was counted ten times or more. This chain joins TRBV24-1 and TRBJ2-3; 9 positions agree with TRBD2. The CDR3 consists of 20 residues. Germline-derived CDR1 and CDR2 are KGHDR and SFDVKD. The V segment lost 3 bases and the J segment 4 bases; nucleotides outside the gene matches: 19. CDR3 sequence: CATSDPTGLKEREVSDTQYF. In DNA form, the CDR3 reads TGTGCCACCAGTGATCCAACGGGGTTGAAAGAGCGGGAGGTATCAGATACGCAGTATTTT.

This clonotype has ten or more counts. The chain is built from TRBV20-1 and TRBJ1-4; no clear D gene. Looked up from germline, CDR1 is DFQATT and CDR2 is SNEGSKA (reference sequence). With 7 bases removed from V and 0 bases from J, the gap between germline ends came to 9 bases. The CDR3 is 13 residues long. The CDR3 region has the DNA TGCAGTGTTGCCCCAGCAACTAATGAAAAACTGTTTTTT. Translating it yields CSVAPATNEKLFF.

The rearrangement joins TRBV20-1 to TRBJ2-1; possible D gene TRBD2, 6 bases. V dropped 5 bases and J dropped 8 bases, with 22 bases sitting between them. This CDR3 is built from 15 residues. The V gene's germline CDR1 is DFQATT and CDR2 SNEGSKA (reference sequence). The CDR3 DNA reads TGCAGTGCTGGAACCGGGGGTTCAACGGCGGATGAGCAGTTCTTC. The encoded protein is CSAGTGGSTADEQFF.

V gene TRBV9 combines with J gene TRBJ2-5, with 7 bases identical to TRBD2. Germline trimming cut 2 bases from V and 0 bases from J; bases unmatched to any gene: 7. The V gene's germline CDR1 is SGDLS and CDR2 YYNGEE. The CDR3 is made up of 16 amino acids. The CDR3 region has the DNA TGTGCCAGCAGCGTGAGCGTGGGGGGGGACCAAGAGACCCAGTACTTC. It translates to CASSVSVGGDQETQYF.

This clonotype was seen at least ten times. The rearrangement joins TRBV12-3 or TRBV12-4 to TRBJ1-1; no definite D call. Between the trimmed V and J ends, which lost 3 bases and 1 base, there was a span of 9 bases. This CDR3 region has 14 residues. DNA of the CDR3: TGTGCCAGCAGTTTTGAGGAGGGGAACACTGAAGCTTTCTTT. This encodes CASSFEEGNTEAFF.

This chain connects TRBV5-1 to TRBJ2-3; D is ambiguous. Germline V gene lookup returns CDR1 SGHRS and CDR2 YFSETQ. The V end lost 2 bases, the J end lost 0 bases, and 10 bases lay between the germline ends. The CDR3 runs 15 residues. The CDR3 loop is CASSFEFGSTDTQYF. The DNA of the CDR3 is TGCGCCAGCAGCTTCGAGTTTGGCAGCACAGATACGCAGTATTTT.

This clonotype came up many times. This rearrangement joins TRBV28 to TRBJ1-5; D gene unclear. Per the germline V gene, CDR1 is MDHEN and CDR2 is SYDVKM. The CDR3 runs 12 residues. The CDR3 sequence: CATASNNQPQHF. CDR3 bases: TGTGCTACAGCCTCAAACAATCAGCCCCAGCATTTT.

There are many counts of this clonotype. J is TRBJ2-2 and V is TRBV2, with D uncertain. Trimming took 6 bases from V and 4 from J, leaving 12 bases between them. Germline V gives CDR1 SNHLY, CDR2 FYNNEI. The CDR3 is 14 residues long. The CDR3 DNA reads as TGTGCCAGCAGCGCGGACGGAAGCACCGGGGAGCTGTTTTTT. It is translated as CASSADGSTGELFF. The whole variable domain, filled in from reference TRBV2 and TRBJ2-2, reads EPEVTQTPSHQVTQMGQEVILRCVPISNHLYFYWYRQILGQKVEFLVSFYNNEISEKSEIFDDQFSVERPDGSNFTLKIRSTKLEDSAMYFCASSADGSTGELFFGEGSRLTVL.

On this clonotype itself: This may arise from a read error, as a much more abundant clone is one base away. This chain links TRBV6-5 with TRBJ1-1; unclear D gene. CDR1 is MNHEY, CDR2 SVGAGI, per germline. This CDR3 comprises 15 residues. In DNA form, the CDR3 reads TGTGCCAGCAGTTACTCTTTGGATTCGAACAGTGAAGCTTTCTTT. Its protein is CASSYSLDSNSEAFF.

This clonotype appeared many times. This rearrangement joins TRBV20-1 to TRBJ2-7, with 8 bases matching TRBD2. This CDR3 has 15 amino acids. Germline assignment: CDR1 DFQATT and CDR2 SNEGSKA (reference sequence). With 2 bases clipped from V and 7 bases from J, the junction kept 13 bases outside the gene matches. DNA of the CDR3: TGCAGTGCTAGAAGCGATTCAGCGGGAGAGCTAGAGCAGTACTTC. Encoded protein: CSARSDSAGELEQYF.

The chain combines TRBV2 with TRBJ2-5, with TRBD1 matching 11 bases. The CDR3 is 14 residues long. Germline V gives CDR1 SNHLY, CDR2 FYNNEI. Trimming took 8 bases from V and 5 from J; bases not matched to a gene: 7. The CDR3 spells CASGGDRGSETQYF. The CDR3 DNA follows: TGTGCCAGCGGGGGGGACAGGGGGTCGGAGACCCAGTACTTC.

This clonotype appeared many times. CDR3 in amino acids: CASSALTRKAKEKLFF. Written as DNA, the CDR3 is TGTGCCAGCAGTGCCCTGACCCGAAAAGCAAAGGAAAAACTGTTTTTT. The V and J genes are TRBV6-1 and TRBJ1-4; no clear D. CDR1 MNHNS and CDR2 SASEGT come from the germline V gene. The V gene lost 4 bases and the J gene lost 8 bases, with 20 bases spanning the gap. CDR3 size: 16 residues.

Concerning this clonotype itself: One end of the junction does not line up with germline, which may come from a read error. The CDR3 region is CASSEAPPTSGGYEQYF. CDR3 bases: TGTGCCAGCAGCGAAGCGCCCCCGACTAGCGGGGGATACGAGCAGTACTTC. The V and J genes are TRBV2 and TRBJ2-7, with 12 bases fitting TRBD2. Germline V gene lookup returns CDR1 SNHLY and CDR2 FYNNEI. The CDR3 runs to 17 residues.

The J gene is TRBJ2-1, the V gene TRBV6-1; tentative D call: TRBD1 (5 bases). The CDR3 contains 15 residues. The germline V gene encodes CDR1 MNHNS and CDR2 SASEGT. V was pared by 7 bases and J by 2 bases, with 15 bases between. The CDR3 coding sequence is TGTGCCAGCACAAAACAGGCCTCAACCTACAATGAGCAGTTCTTC. Its protein is CASTKQASTYNEQFF.

The chain employs TRBV4-2 and TRBJ1-5; 10 nucleotides line up with TRBD1. V trimming: 1 base; J trimming: 5 bases; junction bases outside the gene matches: 8. Germline V gene lookup returns CDR1 LGHNA and CDR2 YNFKEQ. The CDR3 is 17 residues long. The DNA for the CDR3 is TGTGCCAGCAGCCAAGTACTTCGGACAGGGGGTGATCAGCCCCAGCATTTT. Translating gives CASSQVLRTGGDQPQHF.

This clonotype was observed at least ten times. The V and J genes are TRBV2 and TRBJ2-7; 8 nucleotides agree with TRBD2. V lost 7 bases, J lost 5 bases, and 13 bases stayed unmatched. Germline CDR1 reads SNHLY; CDR2 reads FYNNEI. There are 15 residues in the CDR3. The CDR3 nucleotides read TGTGCCAGCACACTCAGCGGGGGCCATAACGACGAGCAGTACTTC. The encoded protein is CASTLSGGHNDEQYF.

The chain has TRBV19 and TRBJ2-1; D possibly matches TRBD1 or TRBD2 (5 bases each). V was clipped by 4 bases and J by 9 bases, with 10 bases between them. The CDR3 is made up of 12 amino acids. Germline V gene sequence: CDR1 LNHDA, CDR2 SQIVND (reference sequence). CDR3 DNA sequence: TGTGCCAGTAGTACAGCCGGGACTGAGCAGTTCTTC. Its protein is CASSTAGTEQFF.

At least ten counts were recorded for this clonotype. The genes are TRBV6-1 and TRBJ1-1; no definite D call. The CDR3 loop spans 16 amino acids. V lost 6 bases and J lost 1, with 18 bases in between. Germline V gives CDR1 MNHNS, CDR2 SASEGT. The CDR3 protein is CASSIGFTTGNTEAFF. DNA of the CDR3: TGTGCCAGCAGCATCGGATTTACAACGGGGAACACTGAAGCTTTCTTT.

This clonotype was seen at least ten times. The gene calls are TRBV7-9 and TRBJ1-6; possibly TRBD1 for D (5 bases). The ends were cut back, 5 bases at V and 8 bases at J, with 13 bases in the middle. This CDR3 spans 14 amino acids. Germline lookup yields CDR1 SEHNR and CDR2 FQNEAQ (reference sequence). CDR3 loop: CASSPTLGDSPLHF. The CDR3 region has the DNA TGTGCCAGCAGCCCCACTCTAGGGGATTCACCCCTCCACTTT.

This clonotype came up many times. The V call is TRBV3-1, the J call TRBJ1-1, with 9 bases fitting TRBD1. Germline lookup yields CDR1 LGHDT and CDR2 YNNKEL (reference sequence). V shed 4 bases and J 1 base; nucleotides not matched to a gene: 7. This CDR3 spans 16 amino acids. CDR3 in amino acids: CASSPWTGAQNTEAFF. DNA of the CDR3: TGTGCCAGCAGCCCCTGGACAGGGGCTCAGAACACTGAAGCTTTCTTT.

This clonotype was picked up many times. This chain links TRBV15 with TRBJ2-2; no definite D call. This CDR3 region has 15 residues. Trimming cost V 1 base and J 5 bases, with 11 bases left between them. CDR1 and CDR2 (germline): LNHNV, YYDKDF (reference sequence). For the CDR3, the DNA is TGTGCCACCAGCAGAGTATACCCTGGGACCGGGGAGCTGTTTTTT. This sequence encodes CATSRVYPGTGELFF.

This clonotype was detected only a few times. The CDR3 coding sequence is TGTGCCAGCGGGCCCTCCGTCCTCAAAAACATTCAGTACTTC. It yields the protein CASGPSVLKNIQYF. The chain couples TRBV6-1 to TRBJ2-4, with D unresolved. The V end lost 8 bases, the J end lost 3 bases, and 14 bases lay between the germline ends. The CDR3 length is 14 residues. CDR1 MNHNS and CDR2 SASEGT come from the germline V gene.

The sample holds a few counts of this clonotype. The chain employs TRBV19 and TRBJ1-4, with D unclear. CDR1 is LNHDA and CDR2 is SQIVND in the germline V gene (reference sequence). V shed 6 bases and J shed 2 bases, with 10 bases lying between them. CDR3 size: 14 residues. The CDR3, as DNA: TGTGCCAGTAGGATGTTCCCCACTAATGAAAAACTGTTTTTT. This gives the protein CASRMFPTNEKLFF.

This clonotype was detected ten times or more. The chain carries TRBV20-1 and TRBJ2-3; 8 bases match TRBD2. Germline V gene sequence: CDR1 DFQATT, CDR2 SNEGSKA (reference sequence). CDR3 length: 15 amino acids. Germline trimming cut 3 bases from V and 2 bases from J; bases unmatched to any gene: 7. The CDR3 coding sequence is TGCAGTGCTAGGGCCAGCGGGAGTCTCACAGATACGCAGTATTTT. It is translated as CSARASGSLTDTQYF.